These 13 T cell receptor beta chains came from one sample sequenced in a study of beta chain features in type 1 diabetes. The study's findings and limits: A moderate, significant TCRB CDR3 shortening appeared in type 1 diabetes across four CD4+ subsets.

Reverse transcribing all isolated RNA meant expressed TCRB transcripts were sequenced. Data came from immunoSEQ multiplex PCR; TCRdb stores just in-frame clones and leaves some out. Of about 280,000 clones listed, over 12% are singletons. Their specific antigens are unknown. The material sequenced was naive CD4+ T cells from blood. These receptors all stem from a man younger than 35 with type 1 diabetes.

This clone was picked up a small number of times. For the CDR3, the DNA is TGTGCCACCAGCCCCCGCCGAGTAGGGGCCGAGCAGTACTTC. Encoded protein: CATSPRRVGAEQYF. The V gene is TRBV15, the J gene TRBJ2-7; D is perhaps TRBD1 (5 bases). The V gene lost 5 bases and the J gene lost 6 bases, with 17 bases spanning the gap. In germline, CDR1 is LNHNV, CDR2 YYDKDF (reference sequence). This CDR3 is built from 14 residues.

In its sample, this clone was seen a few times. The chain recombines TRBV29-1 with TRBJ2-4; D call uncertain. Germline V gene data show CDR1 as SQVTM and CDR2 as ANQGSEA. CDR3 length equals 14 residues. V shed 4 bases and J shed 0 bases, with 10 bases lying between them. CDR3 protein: CSVGPALAKNIQYF. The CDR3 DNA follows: TGCAGCGTTGGACCAGCGCTAGCCAAAAACATTCAGTACTTC.

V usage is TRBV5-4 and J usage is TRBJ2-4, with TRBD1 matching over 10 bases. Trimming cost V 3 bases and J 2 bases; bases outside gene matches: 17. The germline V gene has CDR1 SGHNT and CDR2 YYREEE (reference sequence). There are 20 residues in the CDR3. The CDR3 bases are TGTGCCAGCAGCTCCAGTCCATTCGCCCGACAGGGGGCCTCCAAAAACATTCAGTACTTC. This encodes CASSSSPFARQGASKNIQYF.

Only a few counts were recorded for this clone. CDR3 DNA: TGTGCCAGCAGCTTATTTGGCGGCTACTACTCCTACGAGCAGTACTTC. It specifies CASSLFGGYYSYEQYF. The V call is TRBV7-8, the J call TRBJ2-7; D call uncertain. V was trimmed by 2 bases and J by 0 bases, leaving 14 bases between them. The CDR3 consists of 16 residues. Germline V gene lookup returns CDR1 SGHVS and CDR2 FQNEAQ.

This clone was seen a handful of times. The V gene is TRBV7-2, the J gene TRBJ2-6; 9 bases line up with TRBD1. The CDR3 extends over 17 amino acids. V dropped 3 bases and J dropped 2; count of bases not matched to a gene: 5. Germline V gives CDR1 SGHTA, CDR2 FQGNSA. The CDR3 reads CASSFKQGAPGANVLTF. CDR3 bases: TGTGCCAGCAGCTTTAAACAGGGGGCTCCTGGGGCCAACGTCCTGACTTTC. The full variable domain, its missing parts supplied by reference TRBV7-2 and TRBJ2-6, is GAGVSQSPSNKVTEKGKDVELRCDPISGHTALYWYRQSLGQGLEFLIYFQGNSAPDKSGLPSDRFSAERTGGSVSTLTIQRTQQEDSAVYLCASSFKQGAPGANVLTFGAGSRLTVL.

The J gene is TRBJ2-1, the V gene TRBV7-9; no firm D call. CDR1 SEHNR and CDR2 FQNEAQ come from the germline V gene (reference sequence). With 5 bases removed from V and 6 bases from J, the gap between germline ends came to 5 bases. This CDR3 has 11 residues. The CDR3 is CASSLPNEQFF. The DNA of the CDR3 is TGTGCCAGCAGCCTTCCCAATGAGCAGTTCTTC.

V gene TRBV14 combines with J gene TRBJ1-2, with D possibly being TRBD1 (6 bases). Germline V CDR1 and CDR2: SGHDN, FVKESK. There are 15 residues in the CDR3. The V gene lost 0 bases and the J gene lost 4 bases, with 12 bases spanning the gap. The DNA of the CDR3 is TGTGCCAGCAGCCAAGAAACGGACAGTCTCTATGGCTACACCTTC. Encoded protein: CASSQETDSLYGYTF.

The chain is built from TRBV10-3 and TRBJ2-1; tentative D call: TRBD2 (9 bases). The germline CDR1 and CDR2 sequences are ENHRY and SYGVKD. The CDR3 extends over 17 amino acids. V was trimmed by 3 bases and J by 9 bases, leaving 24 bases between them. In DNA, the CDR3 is TGTGCCATCAGTGACAGGGGGCTTGCGGGAGGGCATAGTGAGCAGTTCTTC. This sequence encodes CAISDRGLAGGHSEQFF.

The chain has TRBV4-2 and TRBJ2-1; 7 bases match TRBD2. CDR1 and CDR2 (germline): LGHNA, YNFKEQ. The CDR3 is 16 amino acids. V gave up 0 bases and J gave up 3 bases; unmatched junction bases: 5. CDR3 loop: CASSQDKASGYNEQFF. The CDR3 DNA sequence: TGTGCCAGCAGCCAAGACAAAGCTAGCGGCTACAATGAGCAGTTCTTC.

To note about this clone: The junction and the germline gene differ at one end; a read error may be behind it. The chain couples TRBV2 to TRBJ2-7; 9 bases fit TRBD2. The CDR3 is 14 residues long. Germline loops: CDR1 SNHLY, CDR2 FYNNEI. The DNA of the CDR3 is TGTGCCAGCAGAGAAGCGGGAGGCCCCTTCGAGCAGTACTTC. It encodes CASREAGGPFEQYF.

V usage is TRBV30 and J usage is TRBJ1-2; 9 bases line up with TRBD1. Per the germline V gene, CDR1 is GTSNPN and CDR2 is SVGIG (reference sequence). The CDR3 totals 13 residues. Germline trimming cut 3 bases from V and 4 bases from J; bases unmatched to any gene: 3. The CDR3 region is CAWRGQGFYGYTF. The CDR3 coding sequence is TGTGCCTGGAGAGGACAGGGGTTCTATGGCTACACCTTC.

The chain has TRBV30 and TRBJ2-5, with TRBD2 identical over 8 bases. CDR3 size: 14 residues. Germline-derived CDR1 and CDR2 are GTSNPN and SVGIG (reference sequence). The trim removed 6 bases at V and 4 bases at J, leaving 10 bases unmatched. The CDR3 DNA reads TGTGCCTGCACCCGTGGACTAGCACGAGAGACCCAGTACTTC. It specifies CACTRGLARETQYF.

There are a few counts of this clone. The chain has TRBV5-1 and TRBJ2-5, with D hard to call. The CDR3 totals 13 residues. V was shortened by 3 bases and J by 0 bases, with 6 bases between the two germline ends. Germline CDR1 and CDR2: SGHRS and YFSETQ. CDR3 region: CASSSVYQETQYF. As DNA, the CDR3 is TGCGCCAGCAGCTCCGTGTACCAAGAGACCCAGTACTTC.